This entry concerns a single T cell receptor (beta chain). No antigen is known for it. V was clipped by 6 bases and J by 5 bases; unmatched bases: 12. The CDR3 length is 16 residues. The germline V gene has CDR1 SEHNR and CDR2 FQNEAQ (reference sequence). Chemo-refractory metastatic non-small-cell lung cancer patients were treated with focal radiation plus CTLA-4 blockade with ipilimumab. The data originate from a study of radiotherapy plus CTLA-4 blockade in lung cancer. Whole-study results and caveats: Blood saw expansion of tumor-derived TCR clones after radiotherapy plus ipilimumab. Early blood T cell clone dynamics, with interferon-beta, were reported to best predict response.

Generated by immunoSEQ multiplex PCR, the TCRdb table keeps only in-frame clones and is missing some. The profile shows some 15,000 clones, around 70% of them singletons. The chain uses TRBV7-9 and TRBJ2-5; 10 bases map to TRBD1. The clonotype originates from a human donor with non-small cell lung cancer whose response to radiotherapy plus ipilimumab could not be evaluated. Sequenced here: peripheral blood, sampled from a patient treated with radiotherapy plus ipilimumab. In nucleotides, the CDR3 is TGTGCCAGCAGTCCACCCCTCCCGGGACAGGGGGAGACCCAGTACTTC. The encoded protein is CASSPPLPGQGETQYF.